This T cell receptor beta chain emerged from a study of beta chain features in type 1 diabetes (dated 2018 in TCRdb). For the wider study: Mean age, gender distribution, total cell number and subset yield did not differ between patients and healthy donors. A total of some 110 million sorted cells were examined across all samples, and a strong correlation was observed between cell number per subset and RNA yield. The study compared the TCRB repertoires of sorted circulating CD4+ T cell subsets in recently diagnosed type 1 diabetes patients with those in matched healthy donors. Whereas all 28 donors provided naive and central memory subsets, regulatory and stem cell-like memory subsets were isolated from just 8 patients and roughly eight healthy donors.

Here is what the overall study found, with its caveats: Shorter templates might be favored by PCR, yet because patient and control samples were amplified and corrected together, any such skew would affect both groups equally. At VDJ recombination sites, type 1 diabetes patients had fewer insertions and more deleted nucleotides, which implies abnormalities in thymic rearrangement. A moderate but significant shortening of TCRB CDR3 length was observed in type 1 diabetes patients in all four CD4+ subsets. Naive, central memory and regulatory TCRB repertoires appeared to be more similar among patients than among healthy donors. Because cDNA rather than genomic DNA was sequenced, highly expressing activated cells could have been over-represented, although no difference in activation and CD3 levels was found between groups. Only small numbers of individuals were included in the HLA sub-analyses, which left unresolved whether HLA type had any influence on TCRB rearrangement.

All of the isolated RNA was reverse transcribed with the High Capacity cDNA Reverse Transcription Kit, so expressed TCRB transcripts were sequenced. Naive, central memory and regulatory T cell samples underwent deep immunoSEQ sequencing, averaging around 4 million total reads per sample. After sorted cells were lysed in RLT buffer, RNA was extracted with DNase-treated RNeasy Micro or Mini kits, with the choice depending on cell number. To prevent cross-contamination, each cell subset was processed individually, whereas patient and healthy donor samples were processed jointly. The immunoSEQ multiplex PCR was used to amplify TCRB sequences from cDNA, yielding 87-bp fragments that span the CDR3 region. Sequencing of the amplicons was performed on the Illumina HiSeq platform. The authors' pipeline ran thus. Synthetic template baselines were used to correct PCR bias computationally, reads within Hamming distance 2 were collapsed together, and singletons that could not be merged were discarded. Reads were aligned against IMGT so that V, D and J genes, CDR3 length and insertions or deletions at six rearrangement sites could be assigned. Within each subset, clonotype counts were normalized to the number of sorted cells before true diversity and Gini coefficients were calculated with the tcR R package. The overlap coefficient, calculated on TCRB nucleotide sequences, was used to quantify repertoire sharing. As a proxy for the pre-selection repertoire, out-of-frame TCRB sequences from naive cells were analyzed. TCRdb limited this immuneACCESS table to in-frame rearrangements with V and J called. A share of clones is missing; checked studies link under half to unresolved V genes, and the rest is unexplained. The DNA gave D and trimming, while V, J and clone size come from that table. The sample includes about 660,000 clones, with 11% to 15% observed a single time. The ten top clones hold 0.035% to 0.045% of the sample.

Remarks on this clone: Its antigen has not been determined. Base quality data are lacking; no much larger clone is found one base away. The sample contains more than one DNA sequence encoding this CDR3.

After removal of 5 bases from V and 5 bases from J, the junction retains 4 bases not matched to a gene. Counted from cysteine to phenylalanine, this CDR3 has 13 amino acids. The only DNA kept is the CDR3, 39 bases in frame from the first base. CDR1 and CDR2, looked up from the germline V gene, are SGHTA and FQGNSA. From each donor, a single peripheral blood sample of approximately 120 mL on average was drawn into heparinised tubes. Naive, central memory, regulatory and stem cell-like memory CD4+ T cells were sorted on a BD FACSAria II using a panel including CD45RO, CCR7, CD25, CD127, CD95 and CD27. A purity above 98% was achieved for all sorted populations. PBMCs were separated immediately by Lymphoprep density gradient centrifugation and were stained directly, without being cultured. To minimize batch effects, samples were stained and sorted in pairs, one healthy donor with one patient per experiment.

The receptor chain draws on TRBV7-2 and TRBJ2-3; 7 nucleotides in the junction match TRBD2. This TCR was sampled from a man aged 18 to 30 with type 1 diabetes. Sequencing was carried out using naive CD4+ T cells from blood. This specimen's cell subset or site label, interpreted: true naive CD4+ T cells. Here the CDR3 is given as CASSPGGGDTQYF. The DNA is TGTGCCAGCAGCCCAGGCGGGGGAGATACGCAGTATTTT. The entire variable domain, with the stretches around the CDR3 drawn from the reference TRBV7-2 and TRBJ2-3 proteins, is GAGVSQSPSNKVTEKGKDVELRCDPISGHTALYWYRQSLGQGLEFLIYFQGNSAPDKSGLPSDRFSAERTGGSVSTLTIQRTQQEDSAVYLCASSPGGGDTQYFGPGTRLTVL.